This TCR beta chain was sequenced during a study of CD8+CD57+ T cells in acquired aplastic anemia. Background on the study: Across the sorted CD4+ and CD8+ cells, DNA amounts averaged about 3 ug. Study-level points and caveats: Patients shared 25 to 35 CD8+ CDR3 sequences with controls.

Patients chosen for sequencing had CD8+CD57+ cells that had expanded, as shown by flow cytometry. There was no therapy given to any patient before the blood sampling took place. The CDR3 totals 16 residues. Trimming shortened V by 5 bases and J by 3 bases, and 19 bases separated the two germline ends. Germline V gene data show CDR1 as MNHNS and CDR2 as SASEGT. Genomic DNA served as template for TCR beta VDJ and CDR3 profiling. A single record per CDR3 protein comes from TCRdb applying MiXCR to the reads. The data contain fewer than 250,000 distinct CDR3 sequences, 47% of them singletons. The sample holds a few counts of this clonotype. Its antigen remains unknown.

The chain is built from TRBV6-1 and TRBJ1-2, with D possibly being TRBD1 (5 bases). Sequences were obtained from sorted CD4+, CD8+, or CD8+CD57+ T cells (not recorded which) from PBMCs. This clonotype was sampled from a human donor with aplastic anemia. The DNA of the CDR3 is TGTGCCAGCAGTTTTAGCAGGGAACTTCTAGACTATGGCTACACCTTC. It encodes CASSFSRELLDYGYTF.